Listed here are 26 T cell receptor beta chains from one sample, sequenced in a study of T cells in Graves' hyperthyroidism and ophthalmopathy. TCR beta CDR3 regions were amplified from RNA. Primed by the HTBI set, a first-round RT-PCR was run on the TCR CDR3. TCRdb re-analysed the multiplex PCR reads in MiXCR, keeping a single row per CDR3 protein. Here the sample spans 450,000 to 600,000 distinct CDR3 sequences, just under 20% being singletons. The material sequenced was blood. These receptors came from a man in his forties with Graves' ophthalmopathy.

The table lists this clonotype with a few counts. This chain links TRBV30 with TRBJ1-2; tentatively, D is TRBD1 (5 bases). V was pared by 0 bases and J by 4 bases, with 15 bases between. The CDR3 totals 15 residues. In germline, CDR1 is GTSNPN, CDR2 SVGIG (reference sequence). CDR3 bases: TGTGCCTGGAGTGTTGGGGGACCTATCTCCTATGGCTACACCTTC. Protein product: CAWSVGGPISYGYTF.

At least ten counts were recorded for this clonotype. V is TRBV2 and J is TRBJ2-7, with D hard to call. The CDR3 has 16 amino acids. Per germline, CDR1 SNHLY and CDR2 FYNNEI. Trimming left V 2 bases short and J 0 bases short, with 14 bases between. In DNA form, the CDR3 reads TGTGCCAGCAGTGAACCACCCCGGCTCAGCTCCTACGAGCAGTACTTC. Protein sequence: CASSEPPRLSSYEQYF.

This clonotype was seen a few times. The chain links TRBV10-3 to TRBJ1-5; 7 nucleotides align to TRBD1. CDR1 is ENHRY, CDR2 SYGVKD, per germline. This CDR3 contains 13 residues. The trim removed 10 bases at V and 6 bases at J, leaving 9 bases unmatched. The CDR3 nucleotides read TGTGCCAGCCTAGACAGGGTAGTTCAGCCCCAGCATTTT. Translating it yields CASLDRVVQPQHF.

This clonotype was seen a handful of times. The J gene is TRBJ1-2, the V gene TRBV7-9, with D possibly TRBD1 on 5 matching bases. The ends were cut back, 5 bases at V and 4 bases at J, with 20 bases in the middle. This CDR3 spans 16 amino acids. Germline CDR1 SEHNR, CDR2 FQNEAQ (reference sequence). The CDR3 sequence is CASSSSGTPLTYGYTF. The DNA for the CDR3 is TGTGCCAGCAGCAGCTCCGGGACGCCCCTAACCTATGGCTACACCTTC.

This clonotype was recorded a few times. The CDR3 nucleotides are TGCGCCAGCAGCCCAGCGGGACTAGCGGGGCATGAGCAGTTCTTC. Protein product: CASSPAGLAGHEQFF. The V and J genes are TRBV5-1 and TRBJ2-1, with 13 bases identical to TRBD2. The CDR3 runs 15 residues. Trimming removed 4 bases from V and 8 bases from J; junction bases left unmatched: 6. CDR1 is SGHRS, CDR2 YFSETQ, per germline. Full variable domain (outside the CDR3, taken from reference TRBV5-1 and TRBJ2-1): KAGVTQTPRYLIKTRGQQVTLSCSPISGHRSVSWYQQTPGQGLQFLFEYFSETQRNKGNFPGRFSGRQFSNSRSEMNVSTLELGDSALYLCASSPAGLAGHEQFFGPGTRLTVL.

The chain couples TRBV29-1 to TRBJ2-1; D tentatively reads TRBD1 or TRBD2 (5 bases each). V was trimmed by 4 bases and J by 10 bases, leaving 14 bases between them. The CDR3 totals 12 residues. Germline loops: CDR1 SQVTM, CDR2 ANQGSEA. The CDR3 nucleotides read TGCAGCGTTGGGGGGAGCGGCATGGAGCAGTTCTTC. Translating it yields CSVGGSGMEQFF.

CDR3 sequence: CSVATRLAGAGGELFF. In nucleotides, the CDR3 is TGCAGCGTTGCAACGCGACTAGCGGGAGCAGGGGGGGAGCTGTTTTTT. The genes are TRBV29-1 and TRBJ2-2; 12 bases fit TRBD2. The germline V gene has CDR1 SQVTM and CDR2 ANQGSEA. V trimming: 4 bases; J trimming: 8 bases; junction bases outside the gene matches: 11. This CDR3 has 16 amino acids.

This clonotype was seen more than once but under ten times. The CDR3 loop is CATSRDRTGAYNEQFF. The DNA of the CDR3 is TGTGCCACCAGCAGAGATAGGACAGGAGCCTACAATGAGCAGTTCTTC. This sequence joins TRBV15 and TRBJ2-1; the match to TRBD1 covers 7 bases. The CDR3 is made up of 16 amino acids. With 0 bases clipped from V and 2 bases from J, the junction kept 4 bases outside the gene matches. Germline CDR1 and CDR2: LNHNV and YYDKDF (reference sequence).

This clonotype was seen repeatedly, ten times or more. The V and J genes are TRBV11-2 and TRBJ2-4, with 7 bases matching TRBD1. The CDR3 has 17 residues. V shed 4 bases and J 0 bases; nucleotides not matched to a gene: 9. Per germline, CDR1 SGHAT and CDR2 FQNNGV. CDR3 sequence reads: CASSSPGQQLAKNIQYF. CDR3 coding DNA: TGTGCCAGCAGCTCGCCGGGACAGCAATTAGCCAAAAACATTCAGTACTTC.

This clonotype was counted ten times or more. The chain recombines TRBV5-1 with TRBJ2-6, with D unresolved. Germline lookup yields CDR1 SGHRS and CDR2 YFSETQ. With 5 bases removed from V and 4 bases from J, the gap between germline ends came to 13 bases. This CDR3 is 15 amino acids long. CDR3 amino acids: CASSTRIYGANVLTF. In nucleotides, the CDR3 is TGCGCCAGCAGTACCAGGATTTACGGGGCCAACGTCCTGACTTTC.

A few counts support this clonotype. The V and J genes are TRBV20-1 and TRBJ2-1, with 7 bases aligning to TRBD2. CDR3 size: 16 residues. Trimming removed 7 bases from V and 4 bases from J; junction bases left unmatched: 16. From germline, CDR1 is DFQATT and CDR2 SNEGSKA (reference sequence). The DNA of the CDR3 is TGCAGTGTCCTTACTAGCGCTTGGGACCGATACAATGAGCAGTTCTTC. Translating it yields CSVLTSAWDRYNEQFF.

This clonotype showed up many times. The V call is TRBV18, the J call TRBJ2-1; 8 nucleotides line up with TRBD2. The trim removed 6 bases at V and 6 bases at J, leaving 4 bases unmatched. This CDR3 spans 13 amino acids. CDR1 is KGHSH, CDR2 LQKENI, per germline. This CDR3 reads CASSRGTSNEQFF. The CDR3 DNA reads as TGTGCCAGCTCCCGAGGGACTAGCAATGAGCAGTTCTTC.

This clonotype turned up a few times. The rearrangement uses TRBV6-1 and TRBJ2-3, with D possibly being TRBD1 or TRBD2 (7 bases each). The V gene lost 5 bases and the J gene lost 4 bases, with 13 bases spanning the gap. The CDR3 runs 14 residues. Germline V CDR1 and CDR2: MNHNS, SASEGT. The CDR3 nucleotides read TGTGCCAGCAGTCACAGGGGAGGGGCAGATACGCAGTATTTT. Protein product: CASSHRGGADTQYF.

In its sample, this clonotype was seen many times. The genes are TRBV6-1 and TRBJ2-7; no firm D call. The CDR3 is 13 residues long. Germline CDR1 is MNHNS and CDR2 is SASEGT. V dropped 2 bases and J dropped 4 bases, with 9 bases sitting between them. CDR3 bases: TGTGCCAGCAGTGAATCGTCCAGGTACGAGCAGTACTTC. As protein: CASSESSRYEQYF.

This clonotype appeared a few times. The chain joins TRBV20-1 to TRBJ2-3; D perhaps matches TRBD2 (7 bases). The CDR3 consists of 14 residues. V lost 5 bases to trimming and J lost 4 bases, with 16 bases between them. Per germline, CDR1 DFQATT and CDR2 SNEGSKA (reference sequence). Here the CDR3 DNA reads TGCAGTGCTGGATGGGGGGGGGCGGCAGATACGCAGTATTTT. This sequence encodes CSAGWGGAADTQYF.

This clonotype was seen only a few times. This chain joins TRBV20-1 and TRBJ2-1, with D possibly matching TRBD2 (7 bases). Germline-derived CDR1 and CDR2 are DFQATT and SNEGSKA (reference sequence). The CDR3 spans 16 residues. Trimming removed 0 bases at V and 2 bases at J, with 14 bases between. CDR3 sequence reads: CSAREPRGATYNEQFF. DNA for the CDR3: TGCAGTGCTAGAGAACCTCGGGGGGCCACCTACAATGAGCAGTTCTTC.

This clonotype has ten or more counts. The chain carries TRBV6-2 or TRBV6-3 and TRBJ2-7, with 8 bases aligning to TRBD2. The CDR3 length is 14 residues. Germline assignment: CDR1 MNHEY and CDR2 SVGEGT. The J segment lost 6 bases and the V segment lost 0 bases, leaving 4 bases of the junction unmatched. This chain's CDR3 is CASSYSAGVVEQYF. Here the CDR3 DNA reads TGTGCCAGCAGTTACTCAGCGGGAGTGGTCGAGCAGTACTTC.

The chain is built from TRBV7-9 and TRBJ1-5; possible D gene TRBD1, 5 bases. Germline CDR1 SEHNR, CDR2 FQNEAQ (reference sequence). CDR3 length equals 15 residues. V dropped 6 bases and J dropped 2 bases, with 14 bases sitting between them. The CDR3 DNA reads TGTGCCAGCAGGGAGGGAGAGGGGCGCAATCAGCCCCAGCATTTT. Translated: CASREGEGRNQPQHF. The variable domain in full, with the rest retrieved from reference TRBV7-9 and TRBJ1-5, is DTGVSQNPRHKITKRGQNVTFRCDPISEHNRLYWYRQTLGQGPEFLTYFQNEAQLEKSRLLSDRFSAERPKGSFSTLEIQRTEQGDSAMYLCASREGEGRNQPQHFGDGTRLSIL.

This clonotype showed up just a few times. The rearrangement links TRBV28 to TRBJ1-2; D gene uncertain. The V end lost 6 bases, the J end lost 3 bases, and 26 bases lay between the germline ends. The V gene's germline CDR1 is MDHEN and CDR2 SYDVKM. The CDR3 loop spans 18 amino acids. CDR3 in DNA: TGTGCCAGCAGCTCGATCGACCCCGACTTCCAAGGTGACTATGGCTACACCTTC. Translation: CASSSIDPDFQGDYGYTF.

This clonotype appeared many times. This rearrangement joins TRBV11-2 to TRBJ2-1; 10 nucleotides match TRBD2. J gave up 9 bases and V 5 bases, and 7 bases lay outside the gene matches. CDR1 SGHAT and CDR2 FQNNGV come from the germline V gene. The CDR3 is made up of 14 amino acids. DNA of the CDR3: TGTGCCAGCAGCCAGAGCGGGAGGGTGGCTGAGCAGTTCTTC. Amino acid sequence: CASSQSGRVAEQFF.

This clonotype showed up just a few times. The chain uses TRBV20-1 and TRBJ1-6, with D tentatively TRBD1 (5 bases). V gave up 5 bases and J gave up 7 bases, with 15 bases separating them. Germline-derived CDR1 and CDR2 are DFQATT and SNEGSKA (reference sequence). The CDR3 sequence is 14 residues long. The CDR3 nucleotides read TGCAGTGCTCCCCAGGGACGCGAGAATTCACCCCTCCACTTT. Its translation is CSAPQGRENSPLHF.

This clonotype has a single count. This chain connects TRBV19 to TRBJ2-7; maybe TRBD1 (6 bases). CDR1 LNHDA and CDR2 SQIVND come from the germline V gene (reference sequence). This CDR3 spans 14 amino acids. V lost 4 bases and J lost 0, with 10 bases in between. The CDR3 nucleotides are TGTGCCAGTAGTAGCGACAGGATCTCCTACGAGCAGTACTTC. Amino acids: CASSSDRISYEQYF.

J is TRBJ2-1 and V is TRBV5-1, with 9 bases matching TRBD1. The CDR3 spans 15 residues. Germline V gives CDR1 SGHRS, CDR2 YFSETQ. The J segment lost 6 bases and the V segment lost 0 bases, leaving 4 bases of the junction unmatched. The CDR3 DNA sequence: TGCGCCAGCAGCTTGGCGGGACAGGGTACCAATGAGCAGTTCTTC. Its protein product is CASSLAGQGTNEQFF.

There are many counts of this clonotype. The chain joins TRBV2 to TRBJ1-5, with no clear D. Trimming took off 5 bases at V and 0 bases at J, with 11 bases between the two ends. The CDR3 contains 15 residues. In germline, CDR1 is SNHLY, CDR2 FYNNEI. CDR3 in DNA: TGTGCCAGCAGTCTTTTGGGGTTTAGCAATCAGCCCCAGCATTTT. Encoded protein: CASSLLGFSNQPQHF.

The chain employs TRBV5-6 and TRBJ2-5; no reliable D call. The CDR3 has 13 residues. V lost 2 bases and J lost 1, with 6 bases in between. Germline-derived CDR1 and CDR2 are SGHDT and YYEEEE. The CDR3 DNA sequence: TGTGCCAGCAGCTTCCAGACCCAAGAGACCCAGTACTTC. Translated, it gives CASSFQTQETQYF.

The gene calls are TRBV12-3 or TRBV12-4 and TRBJ1-2; 8 bases match TRBD1. The CDR3 is 15 amino acids. J was trimmed by 0 bases and V by 5 bases; bases with no gene match: 5. CDR3 coding DNA: TGTGCCAGCAGTCCCTTACAGGGGGCTAACTATGGCTACACCTTC. It codes for CASSPLQGANYGYTF.